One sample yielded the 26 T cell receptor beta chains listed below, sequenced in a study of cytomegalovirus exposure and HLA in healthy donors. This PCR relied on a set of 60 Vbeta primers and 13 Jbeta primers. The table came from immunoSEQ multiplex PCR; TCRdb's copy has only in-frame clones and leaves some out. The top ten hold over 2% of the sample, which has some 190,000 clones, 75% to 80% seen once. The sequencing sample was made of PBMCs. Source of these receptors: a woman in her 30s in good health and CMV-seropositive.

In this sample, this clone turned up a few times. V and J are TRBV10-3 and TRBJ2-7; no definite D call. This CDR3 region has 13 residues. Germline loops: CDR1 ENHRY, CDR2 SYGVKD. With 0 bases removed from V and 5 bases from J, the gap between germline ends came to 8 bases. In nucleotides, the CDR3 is TGTGCCATCAGTGAGTCGGGCCCGGACGAGCAGTACTTC. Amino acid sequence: CAISESGPDEQYF.

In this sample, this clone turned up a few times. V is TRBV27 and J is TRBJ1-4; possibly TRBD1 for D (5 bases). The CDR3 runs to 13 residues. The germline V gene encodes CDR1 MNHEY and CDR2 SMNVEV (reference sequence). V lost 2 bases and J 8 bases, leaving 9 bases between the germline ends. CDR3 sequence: CASSLRGFEKLFF. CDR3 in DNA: TGTGCCAGCAGTTTAAGGGGTTTCGAAAAACTGTTTTTT.

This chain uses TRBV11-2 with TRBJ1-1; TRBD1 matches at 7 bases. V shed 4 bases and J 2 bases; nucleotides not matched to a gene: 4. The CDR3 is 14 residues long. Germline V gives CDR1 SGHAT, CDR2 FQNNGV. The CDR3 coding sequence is TGTGCCAGCAGCTCGACAGGGCGTAACACTGAAGCTTTCTTT. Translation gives CASSSTGRNTEAFF.

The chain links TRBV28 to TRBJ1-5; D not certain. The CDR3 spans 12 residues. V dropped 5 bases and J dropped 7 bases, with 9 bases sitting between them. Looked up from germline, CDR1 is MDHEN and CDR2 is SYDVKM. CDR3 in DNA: TGTGCCAGCAGTCAGGTGAACCAGCCCCAGCATTTT. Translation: CASSQVNQPQHF.

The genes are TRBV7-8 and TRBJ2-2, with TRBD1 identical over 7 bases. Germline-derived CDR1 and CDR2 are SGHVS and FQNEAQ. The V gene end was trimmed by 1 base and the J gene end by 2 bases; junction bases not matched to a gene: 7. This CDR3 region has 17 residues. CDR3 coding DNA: TGTGCCAGCAGCTTAGTTAAAAGGGGGCAAAACACCGGGGAGCTGTTTTTT. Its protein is CASSLVKRGQNTGELFF.

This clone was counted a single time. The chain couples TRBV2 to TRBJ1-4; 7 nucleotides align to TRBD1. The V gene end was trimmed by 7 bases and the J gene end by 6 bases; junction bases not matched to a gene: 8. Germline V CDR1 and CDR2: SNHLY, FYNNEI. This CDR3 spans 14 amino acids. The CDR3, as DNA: TGTGCCAGCACCGTAACAGGGGTTTATGAAAAACTGTTTTTT. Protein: CASTVTGVYEKLFF.

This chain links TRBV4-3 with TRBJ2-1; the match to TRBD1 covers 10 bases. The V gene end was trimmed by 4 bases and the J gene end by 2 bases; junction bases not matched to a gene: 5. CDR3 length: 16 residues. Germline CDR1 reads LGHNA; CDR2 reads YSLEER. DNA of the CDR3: TGCGCCAGCAGCCGCCGGGGACAGGGGACCTACAATGAGCAGTTCTTC. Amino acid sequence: CASSRRGQGTYNEQFF.

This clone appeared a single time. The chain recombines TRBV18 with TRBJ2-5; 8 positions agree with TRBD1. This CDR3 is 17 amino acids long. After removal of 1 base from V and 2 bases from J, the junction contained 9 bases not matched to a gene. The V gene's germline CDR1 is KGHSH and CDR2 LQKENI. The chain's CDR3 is CASSPLLGRTGQETQYF. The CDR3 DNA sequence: TGTGCCAGCTCACCACTCCTCGGTCGGACAGGGCAAGAGACCCAGTACTTC.

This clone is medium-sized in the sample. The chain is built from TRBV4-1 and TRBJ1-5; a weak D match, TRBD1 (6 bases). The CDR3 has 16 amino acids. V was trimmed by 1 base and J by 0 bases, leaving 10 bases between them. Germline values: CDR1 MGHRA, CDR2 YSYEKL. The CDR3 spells CASSQGTENSNQPQHF. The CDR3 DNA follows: TGCGCCAGCAGCCAAGGGACAGAGAATAGCAATCAGCCCCAGCATTTT.

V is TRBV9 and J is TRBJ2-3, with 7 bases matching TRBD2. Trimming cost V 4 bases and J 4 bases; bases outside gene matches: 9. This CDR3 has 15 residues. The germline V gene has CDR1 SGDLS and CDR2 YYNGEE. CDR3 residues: CASSPQTSSPDTQYF. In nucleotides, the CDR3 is TGTGCCAGCAGCCCCCAGACTAGCTCCCCAGATACGCAGTATTTT. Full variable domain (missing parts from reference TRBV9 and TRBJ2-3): DSGVTQTPKHLITATGQRVTLRCSPRSGDLSVYWYQQSLDQGLQFLIQYYNGEERAKGNILERFSAQQFPDLHSELNLSSLELGDSALYFCASSPQTSSPDTQYFGPGTRLTVL.

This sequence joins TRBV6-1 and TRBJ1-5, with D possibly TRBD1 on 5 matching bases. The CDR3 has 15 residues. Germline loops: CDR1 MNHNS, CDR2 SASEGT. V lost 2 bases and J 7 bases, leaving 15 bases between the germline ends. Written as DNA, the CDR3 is TGTGCCAGCAGTGAAAATCAAGGGGCTCGACAGCCCCAGCATTTT. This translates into CASSENQGARQPQHF.

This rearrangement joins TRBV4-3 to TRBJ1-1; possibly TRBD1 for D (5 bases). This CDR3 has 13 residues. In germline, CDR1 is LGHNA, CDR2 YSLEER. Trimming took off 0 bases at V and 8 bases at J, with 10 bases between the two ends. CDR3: CASSQERTSEAFF. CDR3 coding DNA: TGCGCCAGCAGCCAAGAGAGGACATCGGAAGCTTTCTTT.

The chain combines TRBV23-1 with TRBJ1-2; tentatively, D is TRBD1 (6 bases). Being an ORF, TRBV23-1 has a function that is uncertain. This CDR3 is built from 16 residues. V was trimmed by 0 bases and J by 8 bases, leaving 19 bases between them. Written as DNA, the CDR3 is TGCGCCAGCAGTCAATCCGGGCAGGGGAAATTTCTCGGCTACACCTTC. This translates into CASSQSGQGKFLGYTF.

The CDR3 protein is CASSPTAGGTDTQYF. CDR3 DNA: TGTGCCAGCTCACCAACGGCGGGGGGCACAGATACGCAGTATTTT. V usage is TRBV18 and J usage is TRBJ2-3; 7 bases fit TRBD2. The junction had 3 bases not matched to a gene; V was cut back by 2 bases and J by 1 base. Germline CDR1 KGHSH, CDR2 LQKENI. The CDR3 covers 15 residues. Full variable domain (rest looked up from reference TRBV18 and TRBJ2-3): NAGVMQNPRHLVRRRGQEARLRCSPMKGHSHVYWYRQLPEEGLKFMVYLQKENIIDESGMPKERFSAEFPKEGPSILRIQQVVRGDSAAYFCASSPTAGGTDTQYFGPGTRLTVL.

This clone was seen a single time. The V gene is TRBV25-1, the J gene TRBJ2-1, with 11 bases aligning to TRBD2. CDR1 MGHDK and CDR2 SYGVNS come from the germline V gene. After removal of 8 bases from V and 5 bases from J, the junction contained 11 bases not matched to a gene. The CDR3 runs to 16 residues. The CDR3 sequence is CASAVLGTSGHNEQFF. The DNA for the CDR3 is TGTGCCAGCGCCGTATTAGGGACTAGCGGCCACAATGAGCAGTTCTTC.

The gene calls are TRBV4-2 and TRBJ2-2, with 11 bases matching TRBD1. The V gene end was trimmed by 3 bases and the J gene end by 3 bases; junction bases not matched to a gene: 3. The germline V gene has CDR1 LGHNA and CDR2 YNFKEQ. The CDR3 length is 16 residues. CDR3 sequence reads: CASSQRDRGDTGELFF. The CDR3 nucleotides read TGTGCCAGCAGCCAGAGGGACAGGGGGGACACCGGGGAGCTGTTTTTT.

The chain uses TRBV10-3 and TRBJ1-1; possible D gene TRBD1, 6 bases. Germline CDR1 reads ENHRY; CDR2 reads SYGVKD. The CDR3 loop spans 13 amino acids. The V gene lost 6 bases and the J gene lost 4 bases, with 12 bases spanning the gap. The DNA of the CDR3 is TGTGCCATCAGCAAACAGGGTGGCACTGAAGCTTTCTTT. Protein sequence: CAISKQGGTEAFF.

The CDR3 DNA reads TGTGCCACCAGCAGAGACGGGTACAGGGGAGAGACCCAGTACTTC. Translation gives CATSRDGYRGETQYF. The genes are TRBV15 and TRBJ2-5, with TRBD1 identical over 7 bases. The CDR3 contains 15 residues. From germline, CDR1 is LNHNV and CDR2 YYDKDF (reference sequence). The J segment lost 4 bases and the V segment lost 0 bases, leaving 5 bases of the junction unmatched.

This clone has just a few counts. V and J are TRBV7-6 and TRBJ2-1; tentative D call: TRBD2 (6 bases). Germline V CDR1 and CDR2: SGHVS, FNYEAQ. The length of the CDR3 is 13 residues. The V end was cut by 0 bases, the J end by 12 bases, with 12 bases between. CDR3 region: CASSLASSERQFF. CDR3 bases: TGTGCCAGCAGCTTAGCGTCTAGCGAGCGGCAGTTCTTC.

The CDR3 nucleotides read TGTGCCAGCACCCTCCCCCCCTCCTATGGCTACACCTTC. This gives the protein CASTLPPSYGYTF. The chain combines TRBV28 with TRBJ1-2; unclear D gene. Trimming shortened V by 7 bases and J by 4 bases, and 13 bases separated the two germline ends. Germline lookup yields CDR1 MDHEN and CDR2 SYDVKM. CDR3 size: 13 residues.

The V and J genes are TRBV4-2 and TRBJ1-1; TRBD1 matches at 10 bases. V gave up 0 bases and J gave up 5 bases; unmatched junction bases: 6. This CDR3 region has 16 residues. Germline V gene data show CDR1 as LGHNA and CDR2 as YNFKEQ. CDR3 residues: CASSQDPDRGATEAFF. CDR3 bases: TGTGCCAGCAGCCAAGATCCGGACAGGGGGGCGACTGAAGCTTTCTTT.

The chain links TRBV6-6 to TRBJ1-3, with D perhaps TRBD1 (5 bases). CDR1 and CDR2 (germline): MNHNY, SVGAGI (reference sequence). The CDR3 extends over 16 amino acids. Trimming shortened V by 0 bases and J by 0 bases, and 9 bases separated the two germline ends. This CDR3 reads CASSYSDSFSGNTIYF. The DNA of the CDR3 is TGTGCCAGCAGTTACTCCGACAGCTTCTCTGGAAACACCATATATTTT.

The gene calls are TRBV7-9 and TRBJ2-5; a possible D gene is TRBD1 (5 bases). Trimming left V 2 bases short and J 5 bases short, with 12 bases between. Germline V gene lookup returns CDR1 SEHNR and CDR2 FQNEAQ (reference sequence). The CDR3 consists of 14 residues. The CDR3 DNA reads TGTGCCAGCAGCTTAAGGGGCGTGTGGGAGACCCAGTACTTC. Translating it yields CASSLRGVWETQYF. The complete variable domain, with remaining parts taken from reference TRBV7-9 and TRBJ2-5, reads DTGVSQNPRHKITKRGQNVTFRCDPISEHNRLYWYRQTLGQGPEFLTYFQNEAQLEKSRLLSDRFSAERPKGSFSTLEIQRTEQGDSAMYLCASSLRGVWETQYFGPGTRLLVL.

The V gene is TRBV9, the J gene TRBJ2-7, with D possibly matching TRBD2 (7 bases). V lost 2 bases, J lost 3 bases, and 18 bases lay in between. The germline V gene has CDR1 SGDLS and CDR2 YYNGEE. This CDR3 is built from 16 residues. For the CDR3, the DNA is TGTGCCAGCAGCGTGGGGACTACCAGGGGACTCTACGAGCAGTACTTC. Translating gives CASSVGTTRGLYEQYF.

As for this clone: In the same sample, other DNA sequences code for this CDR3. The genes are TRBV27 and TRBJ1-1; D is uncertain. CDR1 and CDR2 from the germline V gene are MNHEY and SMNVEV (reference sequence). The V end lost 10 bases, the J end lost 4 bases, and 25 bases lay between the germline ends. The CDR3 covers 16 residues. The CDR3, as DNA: TGTGCCACCAACTCAAGGGCATCGGGGTGGTCCACTGAAGCTTTCTTT. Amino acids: CATNSRASGWSTEAFF.

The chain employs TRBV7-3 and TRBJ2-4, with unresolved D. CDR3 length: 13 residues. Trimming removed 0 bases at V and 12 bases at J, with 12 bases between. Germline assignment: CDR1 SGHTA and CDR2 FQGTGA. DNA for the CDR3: TGTGCCAGCAGCTTAACGCTAGTATCGAGTCAGTACTTC. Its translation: CASSLTLVSSQYF.